Listed below are T cell receptor beta chains from one sample, sequenced in a study of T cell repertoires in cytomegalovirus infection. TCRdb processed the reads anew with MiXCR; each CDR3 protein has one entry. The table records about 190,000 distinct CDR3 sequences, under 30% of them present only once. The sequencing sample was made of PBMCs. These receptor sequences come from a human donor in good health (CMV status not recorded). Some clones in this sample may be carry-over from other donors' samples. The CDR3 runs from the conserved cysteine through the conserved F or W. The D gene is left open where the match is weak. Some rows have no size entry. The others give once, few or many, or a class for an expanded clone.

V gene	J gene	clone size	D gene	CDR3 protein	CDR3 DNA
TRBV12-3/TRBV12-4	TRBJ1-1	many	TRBD1	CASSLAPRQGIMKAFF	TGTGCCAGCAGTTTAGCGCCCCGACAGGGCATTATGAAAGCTTTCTTT
TRBV5-5	TRBJ1-4	NA	NA	CASSFTGRESEKLFF	TGTGCCAGCAGCTTCACAGGGAGGGAGAGTGAAAAACTGTTTTTT
TRBV7-8	TRBJ2-1	few	TRBD2	CASSPSGGQFF	TGTGCCAGCAGCCCCAGCGGGGGGCAGTTCTTC
TRBV10-3	TRBJ2-7	once	NA	CAISESRDSPHEQYF	TGTGCCATCAGTGAGTCCCGGGACTCCCCCCACGAGCAGTACTTC
TRBV4-2	TRBJ2-7	few	TRBD2	CASSPRTSGEDYEQYF	TGTGCCAGCAGCCCTAGGACTAGCGGGGAAGACTACGAGCAGTACTTC
TRBV2	TRBJ2-3	NA	TRBD2	CASSFEGTSAGDTQYF	TGTGCCAGCAGCTTTGAAGGGACTAGCGCTGGAGATACGCAGTATTTT
TRBV5-1	TRBJ1-1	NA	NA	CASSLEQPNTEAFF	TGCGCCAGCAGCTTGGAACAGCCGAACACTGAAGCTTTCTTT
TRBV20-1	TRBJ1-2	NA	NA	CSAKEGRGSPRGYTF	TGCAGTGCAAAAGAGGGGCGGGGCTCACCGCGGGGCTACACCTTC
TRBV6-2/TRBV6-3	TRBJ2-3	NA	TRBD2	CASSSGGAYTQYF	TGTGCCAGCAGTAGCGGGGGGGCCTATACGCAGTATTTT
TRBV7-2	TRBJ1-2	few	NA	CASSLVNSAYYGYTF	TGTGCCAGCAGCTTAGTTAACAGCGCCTACTATGGCTACACCTTC
TRBV9	TRBJ2-7	NA	TRBD1	CASSAAGTGDYEQYF	TGTGCCAGCAGCGCCGCCGGGACAGGGGACTACGAGCAGTACTTC
TRBV7-2	TRBJ1-1	few	NA	CASTSGRGYTEAFF	TGTGCCAGCACCTCAGGCCGGGGGTACACTGAAGCTTTCTTT
TRBV2	TRBJ2-1	NA	NA	CASSERQLSSYNEQFF	TGTGCCAGCAGTGAACGACAGCTAAGCTCCTACAATGAGCAGTTCTTC
TRBV11-1	TRBJ1-2	NA	NA	CASSAGPGNNYGYTF	TGTGCCAGCAGCGCCGGACCTGGCAATAACTATGGCTACACCTTC
TRBV5-4	TRBJ1-1	few	NA	CASSLDLQNTEAFF	TGTGCCAGCAGCTTGGACCTACAGAACACTGAAGCTTTCTTT
TRBV19	TRBJ1-1	NA	TRBD1	CASSMIMDRRAEAFF	TGTGCCAGTAGTATGATTATGGACAGGAGGGCTGAAGCTTTCTTT
TRBV6-8	TRBJ1-5	NA	NA	CASSQTYNRPQHF	TGTGCCAGCAGTCAAACTTATAACCGGCCCCAGCATTTT
TRBV18	TRBJ1-2	few	TRBD1	CASSPGEGARDYGYTF	TGTGCCAGCTCACCTGGAGAGGGGGCTAGGGACTATGGCTACACCTTC
TRBV6-2/TRBV6-3	TRBJ1-1	NA	NA	CASSYSGAENTEAFF	TGTGCCAGCAGTTACAGCGGGGCTGAGAACACTGAAGCTTTCTTT
TRBV7-9	TRBJ2-3	NA	NA	CASSSRRVSRGATDTQYF	TGTGCCAGCAGCTCCCGGAGGGTTTCCCGTGGGGCCACAGATACGCAGTATTTT
TRBV2	TRBJ2-3	NA	NA	CASSEWGDGSTDTQYF	TGTGCCAGCAGTGAGTGGGGCGACGGCAGCACAGATACGCAGTATTTT
TRBV7-3	TRBJ2-1	few	TRBD2	CASSPSGVSYNEQFF	TGTGCCAGCAGTCCGAGCGGGGTCTCCTACAATGAGCAGTTCTTC
TRBV7-8	TRBJ1-3	many	NA	CASSLTTPSSGNTIYF	TGTGCCAGCAGCCTCACTACACCTAGCTCTGGAAACACCATATATTTT
TRBV4-1	TRBJ2-7	few	NA	CASSVISYREQYF	TGCGCCAGCAGCGTAATTAGTTACCGGGAGCAGTACTTC
TRBV5-1	TRBJ1-1	NA	NA	CASSLGQATEAFF	TGCGCCAGCAGCTTGGGTCAGGCAACTGAAGCTTTCTTT
TRBV12-3/TRBV12-4	TRBJ2-1	NA	NA	CASLRGRTEQFF	TGTGCCAGCCTAAGAGGGAGAACTGAGCAGTTCTTC
TRBV20-1	TRBJ2-1	NA	NA	CSARVPRLYNEQFF	TGCAGTGCTAGGGTACCCCGCCTTTACAATGAGCAGTTCTTC
TRBV6-6	TRBJ1-5	few	NA	CASRSRGGYSNQPQHF	TGTGCCAGCCGATCTCGTGGAGGTTATAGCAATCAGCCCCAGCATTTT
TRBV25-1	TRBJ1-2	few	NA	CASAAGGGYTF	TGTGCCAGCGCTGCGGGGGGAGGCTACACCTTC
TRBV2	TRBJ1-6	NA	NA	CASLLGGYNSPLHF	TGTGCCAGCCTCTTAGGGGGCTATAATTCACCCCTCCACTTT
TRBV7-6	TRBJ2-1	many	NA	CASTQGSPGVNEQFF	TGTGCCAGCACCCAGGGGAGTCCAGGGGTCAATGAGCAGTTCTTC
TRBV20-1	TRBJ1-2	few	NA	CSASSAAIMDGYTF	TGCAGTGCTAGCTCGGCAGCCATAATGGATGGCTACACCTTC
TRBV11-2	TRBJ1-5	NA	NA	CASSLDNNQPQHF	TGTGCCAGCAGCTTAGATAACAATCAGCCCCAGCATTTT
TRBV20-1	TRBJ1-6	many	TRBD1	CSASPGTVEPLHF	TGCAGTGCATCCCCCGGGACAGTGGAACCCCTCCACTTT
TRBV4-3	TRBJ2-4	many	TRBD2	CASSQAPTGTSGPQGIQYF	TGCGCCAGCAGCCAAGCACCCACCGGGACTAGCGGGCCACAAGGCATTCAGTACTTC
TRBV10-1	TRBJ1-1	NA	NA	CASRDGDSEEGEAFF	TGCGCCAGCAGAGACGGGGATTCCGAGGAGGGTGAAGCTTTCTTT
TRBV7-8	TRBJ1-5	many	NA	CASSPWTESNQPQHF	TGTGCCAGCAGCCCGTGGACAGAGAGCAATCAGCCCCAGCATTTT
TRBV27	TRBJ1-2	NA	NA	CASSLSGFYGYTF	TGTGCCAGCAGTTTATCCGGCTTCTATGGCTACACCTTC
TRBV7-8	TRBJ2-4	few	NA	CASSSGVPEAKNIQYF	TGTGCCAGCAGTTCCGGGGTCCCTGAGGCCAAAAACATTCAGTACTTC
TRBV29-1	TRBJ1-3	NA	NA	CSVEDASSGNTIYF	TGCAGCGTTGAGGATGCATCCTCTGGAAACACCATATATTTT
TRBV7-3	TRBJ2-3	NA	TRBD2	CASSFRTSGGLRDTQYF	TGTGCCAGCAGCTTTCGGACTAGCGGGGGCCTTCGGGATACGCAGTATTTT
TRBV6-5	TRBJ1-1	NA	NA	CASSYSAGVLEAFF	TGTGCCAGCAGTTACTCGGCAGGCGTGCTTGAAGCTTTCTTT
TRBV6-6	TRBJ1-6	few	NA	CASGYRDSPLHF	TGTGCCAGCGGATACAGGGATTCACCCCTCCACTTT
TRBV7-3	TRBJ2-1	NA	NA	CASSLSHRDEQFF	TGTGCCAGCAGCTTAAGCCACCGGGATGAGCAGTTCTTC
TRBV20-1	TRBJ1-6	once	NA	CSARDSGDGGNSPLHF	TGCAGTGCTAGAGATAGTGGGGACGGGGGTAATTCACCCCTCCACTTT
TRBV7-2	TRBJ2-7	many	NA	CASSLGALYEQYF	TGTGCCAGCAGCTTAGGGGCACTTTACGAGCAGTACTTC
TRBV15	TRBJ1-4	few	NA	CATSRDGDGEKLFF	TGTGCCACCAGCAGAGATGGAGACGGTGAAAAACTGTTTTTT
TRBV7-2	TRBJ1-4	many	TRBD1	CASSQQGMTEKLFF	TGTGCCAGCAGTCAACAGGGGATGACTGAAAAACTGTTTTTT
TRBV5-6	TRBJ1-3	few	TRBD1	CASSFYRGGGNTIYF	TGTGCCAGCAGCTTCTACAGGGGAGGTGGAAACACCATATATTTT
TRBV12-3/TRBV12-4	TRBJ1-4	NA	TRBD1	CASSPTGGLGEKLFF	TGTGCCAGCAGCCCGACAGGGGGCTTGGGTGAAAAACTGTTTTTT
TRBV5-4	TRBJ2-5	NA	NA	CASSLDQDQETQYF	TGTGCCAGCAGCTTGGATCAGGACCAAGAGACCCAGTACTTC